The rows below give T cell receptor beta chains drawn from one sample of a study of blood T cell repertoires in COVID-19. Generated by immunoSEQ multiplex PCR, the TCRdb table keeps only in-frame clones and is missing some. The table records fewer than 130,000 clones, over 75% of them present only once. Sequencing was done on a sample of peripheral blood. These receptors originate from a woman of 80 years or more with acute or convalescent COVID-19. Both conserved end residues are part of each CDR3. D genes are given only for firm matches. Size is stated for part of the rows, as once, few or many counts, or as a class when the clone is expanded.

V: TRBV3-1/TRBV3-2; D: TRBD2; size: -; J: TRBJ2-3; DNA: TGTGCCAGCAGCGACGGGACTAGCGGCACAGATACGCAGTATTTT; CDR3: CASSDGTSGTDTQYF
V: TRBV2; D: TRBD1; size: -; J: TRBJ1-3; DNA: TGTGCCAGCAGGGGACAGGGGTACCCCGACCGGGAAGGCTCCATATATTTT; CDR3: CASRGQGYPDREGSIYF
V: TRBV6-2/TRBV6-3; D: -; size: few; J: TRBJ2-7; DNA: TGTGCCAGCAGTTACGAGGTCGCCTACGAGCAGTACTTC; CDR3: CASSYEVAYEQYF
V: TRBV19; D: TRBD2; size: -; J: TRBJ2-5; DNA: TGTGCCACAGGGAGGGCCCAAGAGACCCAGTACTTC; CDR3: CATGRAQETQYF
V: TRBV6-5; D: -; size: -; J: TRBJ1-5; DNA: TGTGCCAGCAGTTCTTCTCTGTCCCAGCATTTT; CDR3: CASSSSLSQHF
V: TRBV5-4; D: TRBD2; size: -; J: TRBJ2-5; DNA: TGTGCCAGCAGCTCCGGAGGGGCGGGAGGCCCCGAGACCCAGTACTTC; CDR3: CASSSGGAGGPETQYF
V: TRBV5-1; D: TRBD1; size: once; J: TRBJ2-7; DNA: TGCGCCAGCAGCTCCGGGACAGGGGTGTACGAGCAGTACTTC; CDR3: CASSSGTGVYEQYF
V: TRBV19; D: TRBD2; size: -; J: TRBJ2-2; DNA: TGTGCCAGTAGTATAGCCGGGAGGGGTACCGGGGAGCTGTTTTTT; CDR3: CASSIAGRGTGELFF
V: TRBV7-3; D: TRBD2; size: -; J: TRBJ2-5; DNA: TGTGCCAGCAGCTTGGGGACTAGCATAAGAGAGACCCAGTACTTC; CDR3: CASSLGTSIRETQYF
V: TRBV7-3; D: TRBD1; size: -; J: TRBJ2-6; DNA: TGTGCCAGCAGCCCCGCGGGACAGGGGGTGGCTGGGGCCAACGTCCTGACTTTC; CDR3: CASSPAGQGVAGANVLTF
V: TRBV2; D: -; size: few; J: TRBJ1-6; DNA: TGTGCCAGCAACCCCAATGGTCTAGGAGATTCACCCCTCCACTTT; CDR3: CASNPNGLGDSPLHF
V: TRBV6-5; D: TRBD1; size: -; J: TRBJ2-5; DNA: TGTGCCAGCAGTTACACCGACAGGGGGCTTTCAGAGACCCAGTACTTC; CDR3: CASSYTDRGLSETQYF
V: TRBV2; D: TRBD2; size: -; J: TRBJ2-3; DNA: TGTGCCAGCAGAGCCGGGACTAGCGGGGGCGTAGGCACAGATACGCAGTATTTT; CDR3: CASRAGTSGGVGTDTQYF
V: TRBV20-1; D: TRBD2; size: -; J: TRBJ2-7; DNA: TGCAGTGCTAGTCGAGGCACAAAGCGGGAAACCTACGAGCAGTACTTC; CDR3: CSASRGTKRETYEQYF
V: TRBV21-1; D: -; size: -; J: TRBJ2-5; DNA: TGTGCCAGCTTAGACAGGGAAGAGACCCAGTACTTC; CDR3: CASLDREETQYF
V: TRBV7-9; D: TRBD1; size: -; J: TRBJ1-6; DNA: TGTGCCAGCACTGTTTGGGACAGGGGGGATTCACCCCTCCACTTT; CDR3: CASTVWDRGDSPLHF
V: TRBV28; D: TRBD2; size: -; J: TRBJ2-5; DNA: TGTGCCGGCCGTGCTAGCGGGGGAGGAGAGACCCAGTACTTC; CDR3: CAGRASGGGETQYF
V: TRBV5-6; D: TRBD1; size: -; J: TRBJ1-4; DNA: TGTGCCAGCAGCTTCGGGACAGGGCGTGAAAAACTGTTTTTT; CDR3: CASSFGTGREKLFF
V: TRBV5-4; D: TRBD1; size: -; J: TRBJ2-6; DNA: TGTGCCAGCAGCTTGGTATCCCCCCTCGACAGGGAGCCTGGGGCCAACGTCCTGACTTTC; CDR3: CASSLVSPLDREPGANVLTF
V: TRBV7-2; D: TRBD2; size: -; J: TRBJ2-5; DNA: TGTGCCAGCAGCATCGAACTAGCGGGGAGGGTCCAAGAGACCCAGTACTTC; CDR3: CASSIELAGRVQETQYF
V: TRBV2; D: -; size: -; J: TRBJ2-5; DNA: TGTGCCAGCAGTGTCCTAGGAGGGTTCGAGGAGACCCAGTACTTC; CDR3: CASSVLGGFEETQYF
V: TRBV7-8; D: TRBD2; size: -; J: TRBJ2-7; DNA: TGTGCCAGCAGCCAATCCGGGACTAGCGGCGAGCAGTACTTC; CDR3: CASSQSGTSGEQYF
V: TRBV19; D: TRBD1; size: once; J: TRBJ1-5; DNA: TGTGCCAGTAGTATAGATTACGGGACAGGGGGCCGCAATCAGCCCCAGCATTTT; CDR3: CASSIDYGTGGRNQPQHF
V: TRBV12-5; D: -; size: -; J: TRBJ1-3; DNA: TGTGCTAGTGGTCCCCCTGTGTCCGCGGGAAACACCATATATTTT; CDR3: CASGPPVSAGNTIYF
V: TRBV6-6; D: -; size: -; J: TRBJ1-5; DNA: TGTGCCAGCAGGAGGGAGGGCAATCAGCCCCAGCATTTT; CDR3: CASRREGNQPQHF
V: TRBV2; D: TRBD2; size: -; J: TRBJ2-7; DNA: TGTGCCAGCAGGAACCTTGCAGCGGGGGGGTACGAGCAGTACTTC; CDR3: CASRNLAAGGYEQYF
V: TRBV28; D: -; size: -; J: TRBJ1-2; DNA: TGTGCCAGCAAGCCCGGGCTCGGGGGACCCTATGGCTACACCTTC; CDR3: CASKPGLGGPYGYTF
V: TRBV29-1; D: -; size: -; J: TRBJ1-2; DNA: TGCTCCCTGGGGGCAGGCGATGGTGGCTACACCTTC; CDR3: CSLGAGDGGYTF
V: TRBV19; D: TRBD1; size: -; J: TRBJ1-5; DNA: TGTGCCAGTAGTGTGGGACAGGCCGGGACAAATCAGCCCCAGCATTTT; CDR3: CASSVGQAGTNQPQHF
V: TRBV2; D: -; size: -; J: TRBJ2-1; DNA: TGTGCCAGCAGTGATGGAGGGTGGCGCACCTCCAGCTCCTACAATGAGCAGTTCTTC; CDR3: CASSDGGWRTSSSYNEQFF
V: TRBV7-9; D: -; size: -; J: TRBJ2-3; DNA: TGTGCCAGCAGCCCGGGGGTTTCACCTAGCACAGATACGCAGTATTTT; CDR3: CASSPGVSPSTDTQYF
V: TRBV3-1/TRBV3-2; D: -; size: -; J: TRBJ1-6; DNA: TGTGCCAGCAGCCAAGGTGGGAGGGGCTCGCGGTCACCCCTCCACTTT; CDR3: CASSQGGRGSRSPLHF
V: TRBV7-8; D: TRBD2; size: -; J: TRBJ2-2; DNA: TGTGCCAGCAGCCGGCGGGGGACCTCCGGGGAGCTGTTTTTT; CDR3: CASSRRGTSGELFF
V: TRBV7-2; D: -; size: once; J: TRBJ2-3; DNA: TGTGCCAGCAGCTTATCGGGGGGCACAGATACGCAGTATTTT; CDR3: CASSLSGGTDTQYF
V: TRBV6-5; D: -; size: -; J: TRBJ2-7; DNA: TGTGCCAGCAAGAACAGGGCCGCCCACGAGCAGTACTTC; CDR3: CASKNRAAHEQYF
V: TRBV5-5; D: -; size: -; J: TRBJ1-4; DNA: TGTGCCAGCAGCTTGGCCGGGGGGGCTAATGAAAAACTGTTTTTT; CDR3: CASSLAGGANEKLFF
V: TRBV24-1; D: TRBD1; size: -; J: TRBJ2-7; DNA: TGTGCCACCAGCCCCGGGACAGGGGGCTACGAGCAGTACTTC; CDR3: CATSPGTGGYEQYF
V: TRBV6-1; D: -; size: once; J: TRBJ1-1; DNA: TGTGCCAGCAGTGAAGGGTGGAGGTCAGGGAACACTGAAGCTTTCTTT; CDR3: CASSEGWRSGNTEAFF
V: TRBV9; D: -; size: -; J: TRBJ2-3; DNA: TGTGCCAGCACCGATTCGGGGTTAGATACGCAGTATTTT; CDR3: CASTDSGLDTQYF
V: TRBV11-3; D: TRBD1; size: once; J: TRBJ2-3; DNA: TGTGCCAGCAGCCCTGGACAGGGAAACACAGATACGCAGTATTTT; CDR3: CASSPGQGNTDTQYF
V: TRBV24-1; D: TRBD1; size: -; J: TRBJ2-2; DNA: TGTGCCACCAGGGCTCATCGGACAGGAAACACCGGGGAGCTGTTTTTT; CDR3: CATRAHRTGNTGELFF
V: TRBV30; D: TRBD1; size: -; J: TRBJ1-2; DNA: TGTGCCTGGAGCCAAACCGGGACAGGGGATGGCTACACCTTC; CDR3: CAWSQTGTGDGYTF